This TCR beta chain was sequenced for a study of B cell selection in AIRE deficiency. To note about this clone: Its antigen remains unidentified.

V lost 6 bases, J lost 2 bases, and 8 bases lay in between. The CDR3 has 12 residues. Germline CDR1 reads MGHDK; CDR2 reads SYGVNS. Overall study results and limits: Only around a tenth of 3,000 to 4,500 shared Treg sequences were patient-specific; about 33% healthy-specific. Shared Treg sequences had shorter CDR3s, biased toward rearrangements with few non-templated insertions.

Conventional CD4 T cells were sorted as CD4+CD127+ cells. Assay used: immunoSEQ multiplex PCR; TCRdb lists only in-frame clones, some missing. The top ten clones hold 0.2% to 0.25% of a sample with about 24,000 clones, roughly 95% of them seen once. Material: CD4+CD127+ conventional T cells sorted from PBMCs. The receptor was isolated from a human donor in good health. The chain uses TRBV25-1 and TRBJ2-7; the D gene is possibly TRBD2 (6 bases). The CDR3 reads CASRRTTYEQYF. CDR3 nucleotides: TGTGCCAGCAGAAGGACTACCTACGAGCAGTACTTC.